This T cell receptor beta chain emerged from a study of control samples from healthy donors and cancer patients (TCRdb year 2020). As concerns this clone: Its binding antigen is unknown. There are no base qualities to consult, and no much larger clone falls within one base.

Libraries were prepared through the immunoSEQ multiplex PCR assay. TCRdb mirrors the immuneACCESS table, restricted to in-frame sequences. Some clones are absent from its copies; in checked studies, under half trace to an unresolved V gene, and the reason for the others is unknown. The sample yields 61,000 or so clones; roughly 90% were counted once. The leading ten clones occupy roughly 5.6% of the sample. The origin of this receptor is a man aged 55 to 69 with colorectal cancer. Specimen: PBMCs.

Here the CDR3 is given as CASSSWRGLNTEAFF. The DNA is as follows: TGTGCCAGCAGCTCTTGGAGGGGGCTGAACACTGAAGCTTTCTTT. The rearranged chain carries TRBV7-9 and TRBJ1-1, with 7 bases aligning to TRBD1. CDR1 SEHNR and CDR2 FQNEAQ were looked up in the germline V gene (reference sequence). Relative to germline, V is missing 4 bases and J is missing 0 bases, with 5 bases of the junction outside any gene match. The CDR3 spans 15 residues, from the cysteine through the phenylalanine. This entry keeps only the CDR3 DNA: 45 bases, framed from base 1.